Sequencing of this T cell receptor (beta chain) was carried out in a study of T-cell reconstitution after alpha-beta-depleted transplantation in children. Germline CDR1 and CDR2: MNHEY and SVGAGI. This CDR3 spans 14 amino acids. V lost 7 bases, J lost 6 bases, and 19 bases lay in between. Researchers prepared the TCRbeta library using unique molecular identifiers, the study reports. TCRdb re-analysed the PCR reads in MiXCR, keeping a single row per CDR3 protein. The sample has about 410,000 distinct CDR3 sequences, about a fifth seen once. The source is a human donor who donated a stem cell graft to a child with acute myeloid leukemia. The chain links TRBV6-5 to TRBJ2-7; D unclear. Sequencing used PBMCs from the stem cell graft donor, obtained from the stem cell graft. The CDR3 sequence is CASKLQYTMGEQYF. CDR3 nucleotide sequence: TGTGCCAGCAAGTTACAGTACACGATGGGCGAGCAGTACTTC.